This T cell receptor (beta chain) derives from a study of cytomegalovirus exposure and HLA in healthy donors. Study-wide background: HLA-typed donors contributed some 85 million unique TCRs, which were held in an early data release.

About this clone: Its antigen is unidentified.

A multiplex PCR was run with 60 Vbeta primers and 13 Jbeta primers. Profiled with immunoSEQ multiplex PCR; TCRdb holds only in-frame clones, not every one. The top ten hold around 1.6% of the sample, which has about 190,000 clones, roughly 83% seen once. V was shortened by 2 bases and J by 6 bases, with 14 bases between the two germline ends. Germline assignment: CDR1 SGHNT and CDR2 YYREEE (reference sequence). The CDR3 is made up of 15 amino acids. Study-wide findings and caveats: The authors enumerated 180 or so TCR beta chains as linked to cytomegalovirus. Being productive about 90% or about 30% of the time was typical of most TCR beta V segments in an earlier analysis.

This clonotype was sampled from a woman aged 45-65 years in good health and CMV-seronegative. The V call is TRBV5-4, the J call TRBJ1-4; D gene unclear. Sequencing was performed on PBMCs. The CDR3 DNA follows: TGTGCCAGCAGCTTAAAGACCCACCGGGATGAAAAACTGTTTTTT. Its translation is CASSLKTHRDEKLFF. Full variable domain (rest looked up from reference TRBV5-4 and TRBJ1-4): ETGVTQSPTHLIKTRGQQVTLRCSSQSGHNTVSWYQQALGQGPQFIFQYYREEENGRGNFPPRFSGLQFPNYSSELNVNALELDDSALYLCASSLKTHRDEKLFFGSGTQLSVL.